The 29 T cell receptor beta chains given below trace back to one sample, sequenced in a study of response to subunit inactivated influenza vaccine. TCRdb itself ran the RT-PCR reads through MiXCR, one entry per CDR3 protein. The sample has more than 400,000 distinct CDR3 sequences; less than 7.5% are singletons. Sequenced material: PBMCs from blood, taken less than 30 months after vaccination. The receptor source for this set is a man between 50 and 75 years old who received an inactivated influenza vaccine.

This chain joins TRBV4-1 and TRBJ2-3, with unresolved D. The V and J ends lost 2 bases and 2 bases respectively, with 5 bases between them. This CDR3 comprises 13 residues. The germline CDR1 and CDR2 sequences are MGHRA and YSYEKL. The CDR3 DNA reads as TGCGCCAGCAGCCAACCTATCACAGATACGCAGTATTTT. As protein: CASSQPITDTQYF.

The chain has TRBV12-3 or TRBV12-4 and TRBJ2-5, with D possibly TRBD1 on 5 matching bases. V lost 2 bases and J 2 bases, leaving 12 bases between the germline ends. The CDR3 has 15 residues. CDR3 nucleotide sequence: TGTGCCAGCAGTTTAAGGTTCAGGGATCAAGAGACCCAGTACTTC. It encodes CASSLRFRDQETQYF.

There are a few counts of this clonotype. The chain recombines TRBV30 with TRBJ2-2; 10 nucleotides match TRBD2. The CDR3 is 18 amino acids. Germline trimming cut 2 bases from V and 3 bases from J; bases unmatched to any gene: 12. Germline V gene data show CDR1 as GTSNPN and CDR2 as SVGIG (reference sequence). The CDR3 here is CAWSTTEGTSAYTGELFF. CDR3 nucleotide sequence: TGTGCCTGGAGTACAACAGAAGGGACTAGCGCCTACACCGGGGAGCTGTTTTTT.

The sample holds many counts of this clonotype. The J gene is TRBJ1-6, the V gene TRBV11-2; D unclear. Deletions cut 1 base from V and 7 bases from J, with 14 bases between. CDR1 SGHAT and CDR2 FQNNGV come from the germline V gene. The CDR3 is made up of 16 amino acids. CDR3 protein: CASSLASGSSNSPLHF. The CDR3 DNA reads as TGTGCCAGCAGCTTAGCCTCCGGGTCCTCGAATTCACCCCTCCACTTT.

This rearrangement joins TRBV20-1 to TRBJ1-5; possible D gene TRBD1, 6 bases. The V and J ends lost 3 bases and 4 bases respectively, with 16 bases between them. This CDR3 is built from 15 residues. The germline V gene encodes CDR1 DFQATT and CDR2 SNEGSKA (reference sequence). This chain's CDR3 is CSASEVQGRNQPQHF. For the CDR3, the DNA is TGCAGTGCTAGTGAGGTTCAGGGGAGGAATCAGCCCCAGCATTTT.

V and J are TRBV5-1 and TRBJ2-3; tentatively, D is TRBD1 (5 bases). Germline loops: CDR1 SGHRS, CDR2 YFSETQ. The CDR3 loop spans 13 amino acids. Trimming shortened V by 6 bases and J by 4 bases, and 12 bases separated the two germline ends. Here the CDR3 DNA reads TGCGCCAGCACTTGGGGCGCCTCAGATACGCAGTATTTT. It is translated as CASTWGASDTQYF.

The chain uses TRBV27 and TRBJ1-1; TRBD1 matches at 7 bases. Unmatched junction bases numbered 12, after V lost 7 bases and J lost 10 bases. Germline V CDR1 and CDR2: MNHEY, SMNVEV (reference sequence). The CDR3 totals 13 residues. The CDR3 nucleotides read TGTGCCAGCAAACAGGACAGGTGGGCAGGAGCTTTCTTT. This encodes CASKQDRWAGAFF.

This chain joins TRBV4-1 and TRBJ2-1; TRBD2 is a possible D gene (7 bases). Per the germline V gene, CDR1 is MGHRA and CDR2 is YSYEKL. Trimming took 5 bases from V and 4 from J, leaving 12 bases between them. The CDR3 is 14 residues long. The CDR3 coding sequence is TGCGCCAGCAGCGAAGGGGGACTATACAATGAGCAGTTCTTC. Translating it yields CASSEGGLYNEQFF.

V gene TRBV28 combines with J gene TRBJ1-2, with D perhaps TRBD1 (5 bases). V was cut by 5 bases and J by 5 bases, with 18 bases left in between. The CDR3 is 15 residues long. The germline gives CDR1 MDHEN, CDR2 SYDVKM. The CDR3 sequence is CASSPLYQGRYGYTF. The CDR3, as DNA: TGTGCCAGCAGTCCTCTATATCAGGGACGGTATGGCTACACCTTC.

The chain is built from TRBV20-1 and TRBJ2-5, with D perhaps matching TRBD1 (5 bases). CDR1 is DFQATT, CDR2 SNEGSKA, per germline (reference sequence). This CDR3 contains 14 residues. Trimming cost V 3 bases and J 2 bases, with 13 bases left between them. CDR3 sequence: CSARTELRQETQYF. Written as DNA, the CDR3 is TGCAGTGCTAGGACAGAACTTAGACAAGAGACCCAGTACTTC.

V usage is TRBV19 and J usage is TRBJ1-1, with TRBD1 as a possible D gene (6 bases). Trimming removed 6 bases at V and 0 bases at J, with 17 bases between. Germline V gives CDR1 LNHDA, CDR2 SQIVND (reference sequence). This CDR3 comprises 16 residues. The CDR3 sequence: CASSRYPGQMNTEAFF. CDR3 coding DNA: TGTGCCAGTAGCCGATACCCGGGACAAATGAACACTGAAGCTTTCTTT.

This rearrangement joins TRBV2 to TRBJ2-2; D gene unclear. The ends were cut back, 2 bases at V and 2 bases at J, with 6 bases in the middle. Looked up from germline, CDR1 is SNHLY and CDR2 is FYNNEI. The CDR3 sequence is 14 residues long. CDR3 sequence: CASSEIRNTGELFF. The CDR3 nucleotides read TGTGCCAGCAGTGAAATCAGAAACACCGGGGAGCTGTTTTTT.

The sample holds many counts of this clonotype. This chain links TRBV7-6 with TRBJ1-1; D remains unclear. V gave up 6 bases and J gave up 0 bases, with 17 bases separating them. Germline assignment: CDR1 SGHVS and CDR2 FNYEAQ. The CDR3 runs to 16 residues. CDR3: CASSSVLGSVNTEAFF. The DNA for the CDR3 is TGTGCCAGCAGTTCGGTGCTTGGAAGCGTGAACACTGAAGCTTTCTTT.

V gene TRBV20-1 combines with J gene TRBJ2-3; 11 bases are shared with TRBD2. The V segment lost 3 bases and the J segment 2 bases; nucleotides outside the gene matches: 4. There are 15 residues in the CDR3. CDR1 is DFQATT and CDR2 is SNEGSKA in the germline V gene (reference sequence). CDR3: CSARTSGVYTDTQYF. The CDR3 DNA reads as TGCAGTGCTAGGACTAGCGGGGTCTACACAGATACGCAGTATTTT.

This chain joins TRBV5-1 and TRBJ2-3; TRBD1 agrees at 7 bases. Germline V gene data show CDR1 as SGHRS and CDR2 as YFSETQ. This CDR3 region has 13 residues. The J segment lost 5 bases and the V segment lost 3 bases, leaving 3 bases of the junction unmatched. The CDR3 DNA sequence: TGCGCCAGCAGCTGGGGACAGCAAGATACGCAGTATTTT. Amino acids: CASSWGQQDTQYF.

The table lists this clonotype with many counts. The chain combines TRBV27 with TRBJ1-6; D is undetermined. CDR3 size: 14 residues. Trimming took off 6 bases at V and 0 bases at J, with 6 bases between the two ends. Germline V lookup: CDR1 MNHEY, CDR2 SMNVEV (reference sequence). This chain's CDR3 is CASRTPSYNSPLHF. DNA for the CDR3: TGTGCCAGCAGGACACCCTCCTATAATTCACCCCTCCACTTT.

This clonotype was seen repeatedly, ten times or more. The chain is built from TRBV11-2 and TRBJ1-1; D is ambiguous. V shed 1 base and J shed 7 bases, with 16 bases lying between them. CDR1 and CDR2 from the germline V gene are SGHAT and FQNNGV. This CDR3 has 15 amino acids. CDR3 residues: CASSLGSAGRYEAFF. CDR3 nucleotides: TGTGCCAGCAGCTTAGGATCGGCAGGACGTTATGAAGCTTTCTTT.

This clonotype was picked up a small number of times. This rearrangement joins TRBV9 to TRBJ2-1; the D is unclear. Germline V CDR1 and CDR2: SGDLS, YYNGEE. Trimming stripped 0 bases from V and 0 bases from J, with 10 bases between. The CDR3 is 16 amino acids. The CDR3 nucleotides read TGTGCCAGCAGCGTAGATGGCCGGAGCTCCTACAATGAGCAGTTCTTC. Amino acids: CASSVDGRSSYNEQFF.

This clonotype turned up a few times. This rearrangement joins TRBV12-3 or TRBV12-4 to TRBJ2-3; 9 nucleotides line up with TRBD1. The junction had 16 bases not matched to a gene; V was cut back by 6 bases and J by 0 bases. This CDR3 is built from 19 residues. DNA of the CDR3: TGTGCCAGCAGACGCCCGACAGGGGGTGGCGGGGGAAGCACAGATACGCAGTATTTT. Translating it yields CASRRPTGGGGGSTDTQYF.

V is TRBV4-1 and J is TRBJ1-2; the D is unclear. The V gene lost 1 base and the J gene lost 3 bases, with 15 bases spanning the gap. The CDR3 is made up of 16 amino acids. CDR1 and CDR2 (germline): MGHRA, YSYEKL. CDR3 bases: TGCGCCAGCAGCCAAGTAGGCAGGTCTAACCACTATGGCTACACCTTC. It specifies CASSQVGRSNHYGYTF.

This clonotype has a handful of counts. The V gene is TRBV10-3, the J gene TRBJ1-5; D gene uncertain. Germline CDR1 reads ENHRY; CDR2 reads SYGVKD. The CDR3 consists of 15 residues. Trimming left V 2 bases short and J 0 bases short, with 8 bases between. The CDR3: CAISEEGYSNQPQHF. The DNA for the CDR3 is TGTGCCATCAGTGAGGAGGGTTATAGCAATCAGCCCCAGCATTTT.

The chain joins TRBV20-1 to TRBJ2-5, with no clear D. Trimming removed 0 bases at V and 2 bases at J, with 16 bases between. CDR3 length: 16 residues. Germline lookup yields CDR1 DFQATT and CDR2 SNEGSKA (reference sequence). Here the CDR3 DNA reads TGCAGTGCTAGAGATCCCTCGACTGATATACAAGAGACCCAGTACTTC. Residues: CSARDPSTDIQETQYF.

This clonotype was seen a few times. The chain uses TRBV27 and TRBJ2-1; possibly TRBD1 for D (6 bases). V dropped 6 bases and J dropped 9 bases, with 18 bases sitting between them. The germline CDR1 and CDR2 sequences are MNHEY and SMNVEV (reference sequence). The CDR3 extends over 14 amino acids. The CDR3 DNA follows: TGTGCCAGCAGCGCGCCGGGACACCTCCTTGAGCAGTTCTTC. Translated, it gives CASSAPGHLLEQFF.

This clonotype has ten or more counts. The chain links TRBV7-2 to TRBJ2-5; possibly TRBD1 for D (7 bases). Germline loops: CDR1 SGHTA, CDR2 FQGNSA. V shed 0 bases and J shed 4 bases, with 12 bases lying between them. The CDR3 is 15 residues long. Here the CDR3 DNA reads TGTGCCAGCAGCTTAGCGCAGGGGGGCGCAGAGACCCAGTACTTC. Translated, it gives CASSLAQGGAETQYF.

This clonotype was recorded many times. V is TRBV6-5 and J is TRBJ2-1; a weak D match, TRBD2 (6 bases). There are 12 residues in the CDR3. The germline V gene has CDR1 MNHEY and CDR2 SVGAGI. Trimming took 9 bases from V and 9 from J, leaving 15 bases between them. The CDR3 region has the DNA TGTGCCAGGCGGGGCAAACCGGGTGAGCAGTTCTTC. Translation: CARRGKPGEQFF.

The chain links TRBV28 to TRBJ1-1; D unclear. Trimming stripped 4 bases from V and 5 bases from J, with 17 bases between. CDR1 and CDR2 (germline): MDHEN, SYDVKM. This CDR3 has 15 residues. Here the CDR3 reads CASSSSHSSQTEAFF. The CDR3 DNA reads TGTGCCAGCAGTTCTTCTCACAGCTCTCAGACTGAAGCTTTCTTT.

This clonotype was seen only a few times. This chain links TRBV7-2 with TRBJ2-3; 8 bases map to TRBD2. CDR3 size: 16 residues. J lost 3 bases, V lost 3 bases, and 8 bases had no gene match. In germline, CDR1 is SGHTA, CDR2 FQGNSA. As DNA, the CDR3 is TGTGCCAGCAGCTTTCAAGCGGGAGTTAAGACAGATACGCAGTATTTT. As protein: CASSFQAGVKTDTQYF.

V gene TRBV6-2 or TRBV6-3 combines with J gene TRBJ2-1; unclear D gene. V lost 6 bases to trimming and J lost 8 bases, with 17 bases between them. The germline V gene has CDR1 MNHEY and CDR2 SVGEGT. The CDR3 is 14 residues long. The CDR3 reads CASRQRTPWDEQFF. The CDR3 DNA reads TGTGCCAGCAGGCAAAGGACCCCCTGGGATGAGCAGTTCTTC.

This clonotype turned up a few times. The chain has TRBV25-1 and TRBJ2-7, with a tentative D call TRBD1 (5 bases). This CDR3 comprises 13 residues. Per germline, CDR1 MGHDK and CDR2 SYGVNS. Trimming took 5 bases from V and 2 from J, leaving 10 bases between them. The CDR3 DNA is TGTGCCAGCAGTAAACAGGATACCTACGAGCAGTACTTC. This translates into CASSKQDTYEQYF.